This TCR beta chain originates from a study of post-analysis software for immune sequencing data. Whole-study findings and limits: People with multiple sclerosis had a significantly lower normalized Chao1 diversity than controls did. About five TRBV segments, including TRBV5-6, TRBV5-1 and TRBV20-1, were more frequent in patients than controls.

As regards this clonotype: Its matching antigen is unknown.

This CDR3 spans 15 amino acids. V shed 3 bases and J shed 6 bases, with 15 bases lying between them. CDR1 is MNHNS and CDR2 is SASEGT in the germline V gene. The authors incorporated unique molecular identifiers into the TCR beta cDNA libraries. Using its own MiXCR run on the PCR reads, TCRdb lists one record per CDR3 protein. This sample has 450,000 to 650,000 distinct CDR3 sequences, with around 44% found just once. Source material: blood. V usage is TRBV6-1 and J usage is TRBJ1-5; D not resolved. The receptor was isolated from a girl aged 10-17 years with multiple sclerosis. CDR3 region: CASSEDGMWSQPQHF. Here the CDR3 DNA reads TGTGCCAGCAGTGAGGATGGGATGTGGAGTCAGCCCCAGCATTTT.